These T cell receptor beta chains were read from a single sample in a study of Graves' ophthalmopathy and Graves' hyperthyroidism. Using its own MiXCR run on the multiplex PCR reads, TCRdb lists one record per CDR3 protein. The top ten hold approximately 10% of the sample, which has around 1.1 million distinct CDR3 sequences, roughly 35% seen once. The specimen sequenced was peripheral blood or thyroid tissue (not recorded which). The source is an adult man with Graves' hyperthyroidism. Both conserved end residues are trimmed from each CDR3.

CDR3 length	V gene	J gene	CDR3 protein
9	TRBV2	TRBJ1-6	ASSKGQLLH
11	TRBV12-3/TRBV12-4	TRBJ1-4	ASSYSPPRKLF
14	TRBV7-8	TRBJ1-3	ASSLARLMAGNTIY
11	TRBV20-1	TRBJ2-5	SARDSRQETQY
13	TRBV5-5	TRBJ1-5	ASSLSGTLGQPQH
13	TRBV11-2	TRBJ1-1	ASSLVDGMNTEAF
15	TRBV6-5	TRBJ1-4	ASSYRQGAATNEKLF
12	TRBV10-1	TRBJ2-5	ASSSGQKQETQY
11	TRBV29-1	TRBJ1-1	SVGQDMNTGAF
12	TRBV19	TRBJ1-1	ASSIGTGGTEAF
11	TRBV24-1	TRBJ1-5	ATSGLGHQPQH
12	TRBV6-2/TRBV6-3	TRBJ2-7	ASTHGLRGYEQY
12	TRBV7-2	TRBJ1-2	ASSLNQGDYGYT
10	TRBV29-1	TRBJ2-7	SLAGRSHEQY
12	TRBV10-3	TRBJ2-2	AIRGDEATGELF
11	TRBV19	TRBJ1-1	AWSEGQGAEAF
11	TRBV7-8	TRBJ1-2	ASQHRVRYGYT
12	TRBV12-3/TRBV12-4	TRBJ1-2	ASSQDSIIGGYT
16	TRBV5-1	TRBJ1-3	ASSRSGQGTRSGNTIY
11	TRBV6-2/TRBV6-3	TRBJ1-5	ASSYAANQPQH
15	TRBV10-3	TRBJ2-5	AISGTGGGTGEETQY
12	TRBV20-1	TRBJ1-2	SAIGQGSYYGYT
15	TRBV19	TRBJ1-1	ASSQLDREEKNTEAF
14	TRBV6-5	TRBJ1-6	ASSYTDRGYNSPLH
11	TRBV14	TRBJ1-1	ASSRQVRTEAF
13	TRBV19	TRBJ2-7	ASSPRTRATYEQY
13	TRBV12-3/TRBV12-4	TRBJ2-7	ASSRMQGLSYEQY
12	TRBV20-1	TRBJ2-7	SARVSGNSYEQY
12	TRBV9	TRBJ1-4	ASSVDGLNEKLF
13	TRBV4-3	TRBJ1-6	ASSPTPVPAETLH
14	TRBV6-1	TRBJ2-2	ASSYRSVANTGELF
15	TRBV5-6	TRBJ1-5	ASSFGQGANSNQPQH
10	TRBV6-5	TRBJ1-4	ASSEKGRKLF